Below, 32 T cell receptor beta chains from the same sample are listed, as sequenced in a study of blood T cell repertoires in COVID-19 (dated by TCRdb to the early 2020s). Libraries were prepared through the immunoSEQ multiplex PCR assay. The source is immuneACCESS, and TCRdb retained only in-frame sequences with V and J called. Part of the clones is not carried over; for the studies checked, unresolved V genes explain less than half of this, and the remainder is unexplained. This sample has 200,000 to 250,000 clones in its table, and less than 85% of those were observed once. The top ten clonotypes cover 1.8% of the sample. The sample comprised PBMCs or T cells enriched from blood (not recorded which). These receptors all stem from a man in his fifties or sixties who had recovered from COVID-19.

V gene TRBV4-2 combines with J gene TRBJ2-1; weak D call: TRBD2 (5 bases). The CDR3 is made up of 14 amino acids. Germline V gene sequence: CDR1 LGHNA, CDR2 YNFKEQ. Trimming left V 4 bases short and J 5 bases short, with 12 bases between. The CDR3 region is CASSPLDFNNEQFF. DNA of the CDR3: TGTGCCAGCAGCCCGTTGGACTTTAACAATGAGCAGTTCTTC.

V is TRBV7-2 and J is TRBJ2-1; tentatively, D is TRBD2 (7 bases). V lost 0 bases to trimming and J lost 8 bases, with 14 bases between them. Per the germline V gene, CDR1 is SGHTA and CDR2 is FQGNSA. The CDR3 totals 15 residues. CDR3 in amino acids: CASSLAGGPEYEQFF. In nucleotides, the CDR3 is TGTGCCAGCAGCTTAGCGGGGGGGCCCGAATATGAGCAGTTCTTC. The full variable domain, in which reference TRBV7-2 and TRBJ2-1 provide the parts outside the CDR3, is GAGVSQSPSNKVTEKGKDVELRCDPISGHTALYWYRQSLGQGLEFLIYFQGNSAPDKSGLPSDRFSAERTGGSVSTLTIQRTQQEDSAVYLCASSLAGGPEYEQFFGPGTRLTVL.

V and J are TRBV19 and TRBJ1-4, with a possible D match to TRBD1 (5 bases). The CDR3 extends over 15 amino acids. V shed 5 bases and J shed 7 bases, with 17 bases lying between them. CDR1 and CDR2 from the germline V gene are LNHDA and SQIVND (reference sequence). CDR3 protein: CASSPTTDVGEKLFF. In DNA form, the CDR3 reads TGTGCCAGTAGTCCTACGACAGACGTTGGTGAAAAACTGTTTTTT.

The chain is built from TRBV6-5 and TRBJ1-2; a possible D gene is TRBD1 (6 bases). V lost 5 bases and J lost 4, with 11 bases in between. Germline CDR1 reads MNHEY; CDR2 reads SVGAGI. CDR3 length equals 13 residues. The CDR3 DNA reads as TGTGCCAGCAGTATACAGGGCGGCTATGGCTACACCTTC. It translates to CASSIQGGYGYTF.

This chain joins TRBV5-5 and TRBJ1-1; D possibly corresponds to TRBD1 (6 bases). This CDR3 contains 19 residues. Trimming cost V 3 bases and J 0 bases, with 24 bases left between them. CDR1 is SGHKS, CDR2 YYEKEE, per germline (reference sequence). CDR3 residues: CASSSQPAGQLLMNTEAFF. For the CDR3, the DNA is TGTGCCAGCAGCTCTCAGCCGGCCGGACAGCTCCTCATGAACACTGAAGCTTTCTTT.

This chain joins TRBV3-1 (or the pseudogene TRBV3-2) and TRBJ1-5; D is perhaps TRBD1 (5 bases). The V end lost 1 base, the J end lost 5 bases, and 9 bases lay between the germline ends. The germline V gene encodes CDR1 LGHDT and CDR2 YNNKEL (reference sequence). CDR3 length equals 14 residues. The CDR3 DNA sequence: TGTGCCAGCAGCCAAGGGGCGGGGGATCAGCCCCAGCATTTT. This codes for CASSQGAGDQPQHF.

This clone is a singleton in its sample. The rearrangement joins TRBV23-1 to TRBJ2-1; TRBD1 matches at 8 bases. TRBV23-1 counts as an open reading frame of uncertain function. V lost 2 bases, J lost 3 bases, and 9 bases stayed unmatched. The CDR3 totals 17 residues. In nucleotides, the CDR3 is TGCGCCAGCAGTCAACTCCAGGACAGGGTAGTCTACAATGAGCAGTTCTTC. This codes for CASSQLQDRVVYNEQFF.

V is TRBV11-3 and J is TRBJ1-1; D remains unclear. Trimming took 3 bases from V and 1 from J, leaving 3 bases between them. Germline V gene lookup returns CDR1 SGHNT and CDR2 YENEEA. The CDR3 is made up of 12 amino acids. CDR3 region: CASSFGNTEAFF. CDR3 coding DNA: TGTGCCAGCAGCTTCGGGAACACTGAAGCTTTCTTT.

The chain uses TRBV12-3 or TRBV12-4 and TRBJ2-1; 7 nucleotides line up with TRBD1. This CDR3 has 12 residues. The V segment lost 6 bases and the J segment 9 bases; nucleotides outside the gene matches: 5. CDR3 bases: TGTGCCAGCAGACGACAGGGTGGTGAGCAGTTCTTC. This gives the protein CASRRQGGEQFF.

This CDR3 reads CASSDSSEAFF. DNA of the CDR3: TGTGCCAGCAGTGATTCCTCTGAAGCTTTCTTT. The J gene is TRBJ1-1, the V gene TRBV25-1, with D hard to call. Germline V lookup: CDR1 MGHDK, CDR2 SYGVNS. CDR3 length: 11 residues. Trimming took off 3 bases at V and 6 bases at J, with 5 bases between the two ends.

The chain is built from TRBV7-9 and TRBJ2-2, with a possible D match to TRBD2 (6 bases). CDR1 and CDR2 from the germline V gene are SEHNR and FQNEAQ (reference sequence). V was clipped by 10 bases and J by 2 bases, with 8 bases between them. The CDR3 sequence is 12 residues long. CDR3 sequence reads: CATGSNTGELFF. CDR3 DNA: TGTGCCACCGGGAGTAACACCGGGGAGCTGTTTTTT.

The chain links TRBV11-2 to TRBJ1-1; maybe TRBD1 (5 bases). V lost 5 bases, J lost 10 bases, and 14 bases lay in between. The CDR3 has 12 residues. Germline-derived CDR1 and CDR2 are SGHAT and FQNNGV. CDR3 region: CASSRQSAPAFF. CDR3 coding DNA: TGTGCCAGCAGCCGACAGAGCGCCCCAGCTTTCTTT. The entire variable domain, with the rest obtained from reference TRBV11-2 and TRBJ1-1, is as follows: EAGVAQSPRYKIIEKRQSVAFWCNPISGHATLYWYQQILGQGPKLLIQFQNNGVVDDSQLPKDRFSAERLKGVDSTLKIQPAKLEDSAVYLCASSRQSAPAFFGQGTRLTVV.

This clone was detected once. CDR3 region: CATSRDTGTSVMQFF. The CDR3 DNA follows: TGTGCCACCAGCAGAGACACCGGGACTAGCGTGATGCAGTTCTTC. The chain uses TRBV15 and TRBJ2-1; TRBD2 matches at 10 bases. The germline gives CDR1 LNHNV, CDR2 YYDKDF (reference sequence). J lost 12 bases, V lost 0 bases, and 8 bases had no gene match. CDR3 size: 15 residues.

This chain joins TRBV6-6 and TRBJ2-7, with D perhaps matching TRBD2 (7 bases). The germline V and J ends were trimmed by 7 bases and 4 bases, with 20 bases remaining between them. In germline, CDR1 is MNHNY, CDR2 SVGAGI (reference sequence). The CDR3 sequence is 15 residues long. The CDR3 loop is CASTIEGGGGYEQYF. The DNA of the CDR3 is TGTGCCAGCACCATCGAAGGAGGGGGGGGATACGAGCAGTACTTC.

CDR3 protein: CARSKTGNTETQYF. CDR3 in DNA: TGTGCCAGAAGCAAGACAGGGAATACGGAGACCCAGTACTTC. V usage is TRBV5-3 and J usage is TRBJ2-5; 7 nucleotides agree with TRBD1. Being an ORF, TRBV5-3 has a function that is uncertain. This CDR3 has 14 residues. V lost 4 bases to trimming and J lost 5 bases; unmatched junction nucleotides: 8.

This clone was detected once. This chain uses TRBV3-1 (or the pseudogene TRBV3-2) with TRBJ1-1; D is possibly TRBD1 (5 bases). From germline, CDR1 is LGHDT and CDR2 YNNKEL (reference sequence). The germline V and J ends were trimmed by 6 bases and 0 bases, with 8 bases remaining between them. The CDR3 runs 13 residues. The CDR3 nucleotides are TGTGCCAGCAGGGGACTTTTGAACACTGAAGCTTTCTTT. It encodes CASRGLLNTEAFF.

V is TRBV21-1 and J is TRBJ1-3; the table assigns TRBD1, which was not confirmed against the DNA. TRBV21-1 is shown as a pseudogene. There are 14 residues in the CDR3. The CDR3 loop is CAPNRFSSGNTIYF. The CDR3 region has the DNA TGTGCCCCCAACAGGTTTAGCTCTGGAAACACCATATATTTT.

The chain joins TRBV7-6 to TRBJ2-1; 8 bases map to TRBD2. The V and J ends lost 5 bases and 7 bases, in that order; junction bases with no gene match: 10. In germline, CDR1 is SGHVS, CDR2 FNYEAQ. This CDR3 has 15 residues. CDR3 DNA sequence: TGTGCCAGCAGCCCCCGGGGGGGTTATGTTAATGAGCAGTTCTTC. Amino acids: CASSPRGGYVNEQFF.

The V gene is TRBV30, the J gene TRBJ2-7, with D tentatively TRBD1 (5 bases). In germline, CDR1 is GTSNPN, CDR2 SVGIG (reference sequence). V was pared by 5 bases and J by 4 bases, with 15 bases between. This CDR3 comprises 13 residues. The CDR3 DNA follows: TGTGCCTGGGCTAGGACACCCGTGTACGAGCAGTACTTC. As protein: CAWARTPVYEQYF.

V is TRBV5-1 and J is TRBJ1-2; D not resolved. CDR3 length: 13 amino acids. V lost 1 base, J lost 6 bases, and 10 bases lay in between. From germline, CDR1 is SGHRS and CDR2 YFSETQ. The CDR3 sequence is CASSLQEGDGYTF. In DNA, the CDR3 is TGCGCCAGCAGCTTGCAGGAAGGTGATGGCTACACCTTC.

V and J are TRBV7-2 and TRBJ2-2, with TRBD1 matching over 9 bases. After removal of 6 bases from V and 3 bases from J, the junction contained 5 bases not matched to a gene. The CDR3 consists of 15 residues. Looked up from germline, CDR1 is SGHTA and CDR2 is FQGNSA. CDR3 sequence (DNA): TGTGCCAGCAGTTCCGGGACAGGGTACACCGGGGAGCTGTTTTTT. Its translation is CASSSGTGYTGELFF.

This clone has a count of ten or more. The CDR3, as DNA: TGTGCCAGCAGCGTAATGACAGGGGACAGGGGCAATGAGCAGTTCTTC. Translated, it gives CASSVMTGDRGNEQFF. The V and J genes are TRBV9 and TRBJ2-1, with 10 bases matching TRBD1. Germline CDR1 reads SGDLS; CDR2 reads YYNGEE. The CDR3 covers 16 residues. J gave up 6 bases and V 1 base, and 7 bases lay outside the gene matches.

The gene calls are TRBV5-5 and TRBJ1-5; possible D gene TRBD1, 5 bases. The CDR3 is 13 amino acids. V shed 1 base and J shed 8 bases, with 10 bases lying between them. Germline V gene sequence: CDR1 SGHKS, CDR2 YYEKEE (reference sequence). The chain's CDR3 is CASSLQRGEPQHF. The CDR3 DNA reads as TGTGCCAGCAGCTTGCAGCGGGGCGAGCCCCAGCATTTT.

The chain employs TRBV6-5 and TRBJ2-2; TRBD2 aligns across 12 bases. The J segment lost 8 bases and the V segment lost 6 bases, leaving 4 bases of the junction unmatched. The CDR3 runs to 14 residues. The germline gives CDR1 MNHEY, CDR2 SVGAGI. As DNA, the CDR3 is TGTGCCAGCAGGACTAGCGGGGGTTCAGGGGAGCTGTTTTTT. As protein: CASRTSGGSGELFF.

The J gene is TRBJ1-6, the V gene TRBV5-1; D call uncertain. Trimming took 0 bases from V and 7 from J, leaving 8 bases between them. From germline, CDR1 is SGHRS and CDR2 YFSETQ. The CDR3 totals 14 residues. CDR3 sequence: CASSLVQENSPLHF. As DNA, the CDR3 is TGCGCCAGCAGCTTGGTCCAGGAAAATTCACCCCTCCACTTT. Full variable domain (missing parts from reference TRBV5-1 and TRBJ1-6): KAGVTQTPRYLIKTRGQQVTLSCSPISGHRSVSWYQQTPGQGLQFLFEYFSETQRNKGNFPGRFSGRQFSNSRSEMNVSTLELGDSALYLCASSLVQENSPLHFGNGTRLTVT.

The V call is TRBV7-2, the J call TRBJ2-1, with 10 positions matching TRBD2. With V trimmed by 4 bases and J by 8 bases, 17 bases remained unmatched. The CDR3 sequence is 18 residues long. From germline, CDR1 is SGHTA and CDR2 FQGNSA. The CDR3 here is CASSSRLAGGIPEHEQFF. CDR3 nucleotides: TGTGCCAGCAGCTCACGATTAGCGGGGGGTATACCTGAACATGAGCAGTTCTTC.

The V gene is TRBV6-5, the J gene TRBJ1-1; D is perhaps TRBD1 (6 bases). V lost 7 bases, J lost 6 bases, and 15 bases lay in between. CDR3 length equals 13 residues. Germline V lookup: CDR1 MNHEY, CDR2 SVGAGI. CDR3 loop: CASTGVRGAEAFF. DNA of the CDR3: TGTGCCAGCACCGGAGTCAGGGGCGCTGAAGCTTTCTTT.

CDR3 in DNA: TGTGCCAGCCGCTTTTGGGGGACAGCCCCCTATGGCTACACCTTC. It translates to CASRFWGTAPYGYTF. This chain connects TRBV6-5 to TRBJ1-2, with 7 bases aligning to TRBD1. The junction had 13 bases not matched to a gene; V was cut back by 8 bases and J by 4 bases. CDR3 length equals 15 residues. Germline V gives CDR1 MNHEY, CDR2 SVGAGI.

The J gene is TRBJ2-5, the V gene TRBV7-2; possible D gene TRBD1, 5 bases. This CDR3 has 15 residues. Germline CDR1 SGHTA, CDR2 FQGNSA. Trimming left V 5 bases short and J 4 bases short, with 17 bases between. CDR3 protein: CASSPQGLLLETQYF. Here the CDR3 DNA reads TGTGCCAGCAGCCCCCAGGGTCTTTTGTTAGAGACCCAGTACTTC.

The chain has TRBV4-2 and TRBJ2-4; tentative D call: TRBD1 (6 bases). CDR3 size: 16 residues. Per the germline V gene, CDR1 is LGHNA and CDR2 is YNFKEQ. Trimming stripped 3 bases from V and 7 bases from J, with 19 bases between. The CDR3 nucleotides read TGTGCCAGCAGCCAGCAGTTTCAGGGGCACGGGAACATTCAGTACTTC. Its translation: CASSQQFQGHGNIQYF.

This chain uses TRBV7-6 with TRBJ2-5; D possibly corresponds to TRBD2 (6 bases). Per the germline V gene, CDR1 is SGHVS and CDR2 is FNYEAQ. Trimming took 5 bases from V and 7 from J, leaving 20 bases between them. The CDR3 runs 15 residues. The CDR3 coding sequence is TGTGCCAGCAGCCTTCAAGGGGCGGGGATTGGGACCCAGTACTTC. Translating it yields CASSLQGAGIGTQYF.

CDR3 DNA sequence: TGTGCCAGTAGTTCGCCGGGACAGAACTATGGCTACACCTTC. Translation gives CASSSPGQNYGYTF. The chain combines TRBV19 with TRBJ1-2; 7 bases fit TRBD1. The CDR3 totals 14 residues. The J segment lost 2 bases and the V segment lost 5 bases, leaving 5 bases of the junction unmatched. Germline V gene lookup returns CDR1 LNHDA and CDR2 SQIVND (reference sequence).